This T cell receptor (beta chain) was retrieved from a study of T cell repertoires in cytomegalovirus infection. Study at large: The authors used CMV epitopes that were HLA-C-restricted (recently identified) and HLA-B-restricted (well studied). Overall study findings and caveats: Predominance within the ex vivo response was attributable to HLA-C-restricted CMV-specific TCR beta clonotypes.

A note on this clonotype: Antigen: not known.

Germline assignment: CDR1 MNHEY and CDR2 SMNVEV (reference sequence). This CDR3 region has 16 residues. V shed 6 bases and J shed 3 bases, with 20 bases lying between them. One entry per CDR3 protein results from TCRdb running MiXCR on the reads. The sample lists some 270,000 distinct CDR3 sequences, under 25% occurring once. Here the sequenced sample was cultured PBMCs, taken from culture after CMV antigen stimulation. This sequence originates from a human donor in good health (CMV status not recorded). Some clones in this sample may be carry-over from other donors' samples. V and J are TRBV27 and TRBJ1-1; possible D gene TRBD1, 5 bases. The CDR3 coding sequence is TGTGCCAGCAGCGGCGGCATGCGGGGGGTCGACACTGAAGCTTTCTTT. This codes for CASSGGMRGVDTEAFF.